The 15 T cell receptor beta chains reported below all come from one sample, sequenced in a study of T cell responses to AZD1222 COVID-19 vaccine. Repertoires were generated with immunoSEQ multiplex PCR, while TCRdb's copy carries only in-frame clones and drops some. This table has nearly 110,000 clones, around nine tenths appearing once. This material consisted of peripheral blood, taken 28 days after the second AZD1222 dose. These receptors were collected from an adult who received the AZD1222 COVID-19 vaccine.

V usage is TRBV3-1 (or the pseudogene TRBV3-2) and J usage is TRBJ1-6; no definite D call. Germline V CDR1 and CDR2: LGHDT, YNNKEL (reference sequence). V was pared by 4 bases and J by 7 bases, with 11 bases between. The CDR3 consists of 14 residues. The CDR3 sequence is CASSLRTANSPLHF. Written as DNA, the CDR3 is TGTGCCAGCAGCCTTCGGACGGCAAATTCACCCCTCCACTTT.

The gene calls are TRBV19 and TRBJ1-5; D gene unclear. CDR3 size: 13 residues. Trimming took off 3 bases at V and 4 bases at J, with 7 bases between the two ends. Germline CDR1 is LNHDA and CDR2 is SQIVND (reference sequence). The CDR3 nucleotides are TGTGCCAGTAGTATTCGTCAGAATCAGCCCCAGCATTTT. The encoded protein is CASSIRQNQPQHF.

CDR3 in DNA: TGTGCCAGCAGTTTCTCGGGAGGAACTAATGAAAAACTGTTTTTT. Translating gives CASSFSGGTNEKLFF. The V gene is TRBV28, the J gene TRBJ1-4; D unresolved. Germline CDR1 reads MDHEN; CDR2 reads SYDVKM. Between the trimmed V and J ends, which lost 3 bases and 1 base, there was a span of 9 bases. This CDR3 is built from 15 residues.

The chain combines TRBV11-3 with TRBJ2-2; D is ambiguous. V was clipped by 5 bases and J by 6 bases, with 10 bases between them. From germline, CDR1 is SGHNT and CDR2 YENEEA. This CDR3 contains 13 residues. The CDR3 DNA is TGTGCCAGCAGCCCCCCTTGGTCCGGGGAGCTGTTTTTT. Encoded protein: CASSPPWSGELFF. The entire variable domain, with the rest obtained from reference TRBV11-3 and TRBJ2-2, is as follows: EAGVVQSPRYKIIEKKQPVAFWCNPISGHNTLYWYLQNLGQGPELLIRYENEEAVDDSQLPKDRFSAERLKGVDSTLKIQPAELGDSAVYLCASSPPWSGELFFGEGSRLTVL.

The count of this clone is one. This chain uses TRBV13 with TRBJ2-5; D unresolved. Germline CDR1 and CDR2: PRHDT and FYEKMQ (reference sequence). The CDR3 is 12 residues long. With 1 base removed from V and 5 bases from J, the gap between germline ends came to 5 bases. The CDR3 sequence is CASSLDAETQYF. The CDR3 DNA is TGTGCCAGCAGCTTAGATGCCGAGACCCAGTACTTC.

This chain uses TRBV6-5 with TRBJ1-1, with a tentative D call TRBD1 (5 bases). V lost 8 bases and J 8 bases, leaving 12 bases between the germline ends. Germline assignment: CDR1 MNHEY and CDR2 SVGAGI. This CDR3 has 11 residues. In DNA, the CDR3 is TGTGCCAGCTTTAAAGGGGAAGAAGCTTTCTTT. Encoded protein: CASFKGEEAFF.

This chain links TRBV4-3 with TRBJ2-1, with D perhaps TRBD2 (7 bases). CDR3 size: 16 residues. Germline assignment: CDR1 LGHNA and CDR2 YSLEER. V lost 0 bases, J lost 1 base, and 10 bases lay in between. In DNA form, the CDR3 reads TGCGCCAGCAGCCAAGAAGGGGGAGGGTCCTACAATGAGCAGTTCTTC. Translating it yields CASSQEGGGSYNEQFF.

The chain is built from TRBV5-1 and TRBJ2-7, with TRBD2 matching over 12 bases. Germline V CDR1 and CDR2: SGHRS, YFSETQ. J lost 4 bases, V lost 0 bases, and 11 bases had no gene match. This CDR3 is 18 amino acids long. The chain's CDR3 is CASSLVPSGRAGAYEQYF. CDR3 coding DNA: TGCGCCAGCAGCTTGGTGCCTAGCGGGAGGGCCGGGGCGTACGAGCAGTACTTC.

This rearrangement joins TRBV2 to TRBJ2-4, with a possible D match to TRBD1 (6 bases). Per germline, CDR1 SNHLY and CDR2 FYNNEI. V lost 7 bases and J lost 3, with 10 bases in between. The length of the CDR3 is 13 residues. The CDR3 sequence: CASTEDSKNIQYF. The CDR3 DNA is TGTGCCAGCACCGAGGACAGCAAAAACATTCAGTACTTC.

The V and J genes are TRBV11-2 and TRBJ1-6; 7 positions agree with TRBD1. The CDR3 covers 18 residues. Trimming cost V 2 bases and J 6 bases; bases outside gene matches: 13. Germline V lookup: CDR1 SGHAT, CDR2 FQNNGV. This CDR3 reads CASSLFPVTGDRNSPLHF. CDR3 DNA sequence: TGTGCCAGCAGCTTATTCCCCGTAACAGGGGACCGTAATTCACCCCTCCACTTT.

This clone has just one count. The gene calls are TRBV9 and TRBJ2-1, with 10 bases fitting TRBD2. Germline V CDR1 and CDR2: SGDLS, YYNGEE. With 1 base clipped from V and 5 bases from J, the junction kept 6 bases outside the gene matches. The CDR3 loop spans 16 amino acids. CDR3 loop: CASSVRLAGSDNEQFF. The CDR3 region has the DNA TGTGCCAGCAGCGTACGACTAGCGGGTAGCGACAATGAGCAGTTCTTC.

This sequence joins TRBV5-1 and TRBJ2-5; D gene unclear. Germline loops: CDR1 SGHRS, CDR2 YFSETQ. The CDR3 runs to 14 residues. Trimming took off 1 base at V and 5 bases at J, with 12 bases between the two ends. The DNA for the CDR3 is TGCGCCAGCAGCTTGACCGGGCCGGAGGAGACCCAGTACTTC. Translation: CASSLTGPEETQYF.

The rearrangement uses TRBV10-1 and TRBJ2-1, with TRBD1 matching over 9 bases. Trimming at V came to 5 bases and at J to 7 bases, leaving 9 bases not matched to a gene. CDR1 and CDR2 (germline): WNHNN, SYGVQD (reference sequence). This CDR3 has 15 amino acids. The CDR3, as DNA: TGCGCCAGCAGTTCCCGGGACAGGGTATGGAATGAGCAGTTCTTC. Translated, it gives CASSSRDRVWNEQFF.

The genes are TRBV30 and TRBJ2-7; D may be TRBD1 (8 bases). Germline CDR1 GTSNPN, CDR2 SVGIG (reference sequence). The CDR3 extends over 13 amino acids. V was shortened by 3 bases and J by 7 bases, with 16 bases between the two germline ends. The CDR3 sequence is CAWREQGGSEQYF. The CDR3 nucleotides read TGTGCCTGGAGAGAACAGGGGGGGAGTGAGCAGTACTTC.

The chain links TRBV29-1 to TRBJ1-3; D is undetermined. V was pared by 7 bases and J by 3 bases, with 13 bases between. Germline V gives CDR1 SQVTM, CDR2 ANQGSEA. This CDR3 has 13 amino acids. CDR3: CSGRFGGGNTIYF. Here the CDR3 DNA reads TGCAGCGGACGCTTTGGCGGTGGAAACACCATATATTTT.